The 6 T cell receptor beta chains in this list originate from one sample, sequenced in a study of T-cell memory formation after mild COVID-19. In TCRdb, the 5' RACE reads were re-called with MiXCR into one record per CDR3 protein. The sample holds approximately 450,000 distinct CDR3 sequences, about 20% seen once. Sample: PBMCs or a T cell subset sorted from them (not recorded which). Receptors originate from an adult woman who had mild COVID-19 (a few samples of this study predate the infection). Cell type and time point are not known.

CDR3: CASSDQSLYGYTF. The CDR3 DNA is TGTGCCAGCAGCGACCAGAGTCTCTATGGCTACACCTTC. The rearrangement links TRBV9 to TRBJ1-2; no clear D. Germline assignment: CDR1 SGDLS and CDR2 YYNGEE. The V end was cut by 3 bases, the J end by 4 bases, with 10 bases between. The CDR3 runs 13 residues. Complete variable domain (other parts from reference TRBV9 and TRBJ1-2): DSGVTQTPKHLITATGQRVTLRCSPRSGDLSVYWYQQSLDQGLQFLIQYYNGEERAKGNILERFSAQQFPDLHSELNLSSLELGDSALYFCASSDQSLYGYTFGSGTRLTVV.

This clonotype was seen a handful of times. The chain uses TRBV19 and TRBJ1-5; 8 nucleotides align to TRBD1. Trimming took 6 bases from V and 5 from J; bases not matched to a gene: 6. The CDR3 totals 14 residues. Germline V gives CDR1 LNHDA, CDR2 SQIVND (reference sequence). The CDR3 DNA sequence: TGTGCCAGTAGGAACCCGGGACAGGATCAGCCCCAGCATTTT. This translates into CASRNPGQDQPQHF.

This clonotype was recorded many times. The CDR3 loop reads CATSTRLAGPYEQYF. DNA for the CDR3: TGTGCCACCAGCACCAGACTAGCGGGGCCCTACGAGCAGTACTTC. The chain employs TRBV15 and TRBJ2-7, with 11 nucleotides matching TRBD2. The CDR3 sequence is 15 residues long. V was clipped by 4 bases and J by 2 bases; unmatched bases: 4. The germline V gene has CDR1 LNHNV and CDR2 YYDKDF (reference sequence).

CDR3: CASSPFSPSGTRTYEQYF. The CDR3 DNA reads TGTGCCAGCTCACCATTTTCGCCTAGCGGGACTAGGACCTACGAGCAGTACTTC. The chain joins TRBV18 to TRBJ2-7; TRBD2 aligns across 9 bases. J was trimmed by 2 bases and V by 2 bases; bases with no gene match: 13. The CDR3 extends over 18 amino acids. Germline assignment: CDR1 KGHSH and CDR2 LQKENI. The full variable domain, with the rest looked up from reference TRBV18 and TRBJ2-7, is NAGVMQNPRHLVRRRGQEARLRCSPMKGHSHVYWYRQLPEEGLKFMVYLQKENIIDESGMPKERFSAEFPKEGPSILRIQQVVRGDSAAYFCASSPFSPSGTRTYEQYFGPGTRLTVT.

This clonotype was detected many times. CDR3 sequence reads: CAWSVRGPQFF. CDR3 coding DNA: TGTGCCTGGAGTGTACGGGGGCCCCAGTTCTTC. V is TRBV30 and J is TRBJ2-1, with D perhaps being TRBD1 or TRBD2 (6 bases each). CDR1 is GTSNPN and CDR2 is SVGIG in the germline V gene (reference sequence). The CDR3 contains 11 residues. Trimming took 0 bases from V and 13 from J, leaving 10 bases between them.

This clonotype was counted a few times. The rearrangement uses TRBV3-1 and TRBJ2-7; 13 bases are a match to TRBD2. J gave up 0 bases and V 4 bases, and 9 bases lay outside the gene matches. This CDR3 has 18 amino acids. Looked up from germline, CDR1 is LGHDT and CDR2 is YNNKEL (reference sequence). The CDR3 loop reads CASSLRGLAGSSSYEQYF. CDR3 nucleotides: TGTGCCAGCAGCCTCCGGGGACTAGCGGGGTCAAGCTCCTACGAGCAGTACTTC.